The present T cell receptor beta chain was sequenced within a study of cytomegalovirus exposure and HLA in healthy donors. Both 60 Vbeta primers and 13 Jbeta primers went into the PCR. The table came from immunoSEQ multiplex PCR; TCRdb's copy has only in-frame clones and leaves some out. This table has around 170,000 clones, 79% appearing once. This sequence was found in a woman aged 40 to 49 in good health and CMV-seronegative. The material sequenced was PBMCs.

Here the CDR3 reads CASSSRGQGTYEQYF. The CDR3 coding sequence is TGTGCCAGCTCGTCCCGGGGACAGGGGACCTACGAGCAGTACTTC. The chain has TRBV18 and TRBJ2-7, with 10 bases fitting TRBD1. The CDR3 consists of 15 residues. Germline lookup yields CDR1 KGHSH and CDR2 LQKENI. V lost 6 bases, J lost 2 bases, and 7 bases stayed unmatched.